A single T cell receptor (beta chain) is shown here with its context. Its antigen specificity is not known. No much larger clonotype is one base removed from it; base qualities were not supplied. Each donor gave one peripheral blood draw, averaging approximately 120 mL, which was collected into heparinised tubes. Using a panel that included CD45RO, CCR7, CD25, CD127, CD95 and CD27, naive, central memory, regulatory and stem cell-like memory CD4+ T cells were sorted on a BD FACSAria II. Every sorted population had a purity above 95%. PBMCs were separated immediately by Lymphoprep density gradient centrifugation and were stained directly, without being cultured. So that batch effects would be minimized, each experiment stained and sorted samples in pairs, pairing one healthy donor with one patient. This specimen comes from a study of beta chain features in type 1 diabetes (dated by TCRdb to between 2017 and 2018). About the investigation overall: Mean age, gender distribution, total cell number and subset yield were not different between patients and healthy donors. Across all samples, some 99 million sorted cells were examined, and cell number per subset correlated strongly with RNA yield. The study compared TCRB repertoires of sorted circulating CD4+ T cell subsets between recently diagnosed type 1 diabetes patients and matched healthy donors. Regulatory and stem cell-like memory subsets were obtained from only 8 patients and roughly 8 healthy donors, while naive and central memory subsets were obtained from all 30 or so donors.

The entire isolated RNA was reverse transcribed using the High Capacity cDNA Reverse Transcription Kit, and thus expressed TCRB transcripts were sequenced. Stem cell-like memory T cell samples underwent survey-depth immunoSEQ sequencing, averaging about 1 million total reads per sample. After sorted cells were lysed in RLT buffer, RNA was extracted with DNase-treated RNeasy Micro or Mini kits, with the choice depending on cell number. To prevent cross-contamination, each cell subset was processed individually, whereas patient and healthy donor samples were processed jointly. TCRB sequences were amplified from cDNA with the immunoSEQ multiplex PCR, producing 87-bp fragments spanning the CDR3 region. Amplicons were sequenced on the Illumina HiSeq platform. In the authors' own workflow: Synthetic template baselines were used to correct PCR bias computationally, reads within Hamming distance 2 were collapsed, and singletons that could not be merged were discarded. Reads were aligned against IMGT to assign V, D and J genes, CDR3 length and insertions or deletions at six rearrangement sites. Within each subset, clonotype counts were normalized to the number of sorted cells before true diversity and Gini coefficients were calculated with the tcR R package. The overlap coefficient, calculated on TCRB nucleotide sequences, was used to measure repertoire sharing. TCRdb's version of the immuneACCESS table is confined to in-frame rearrangements and falls short of the full clone set. An unresolved V gene accounts for under half of the shortfall where checked; the remainder is of unknown origin. D and trimming were read from the DNA, whereas the V and J calls and clone size are those reported in that table. The sample data list about 42,000 clones, and approximately 51% of these were observed just once. More than 0.2% of the sample is held by the ten biggest clonotypes.

From cysteine to phenylalanine, the CDR3 is 15 amino acids long. The read is trimmed to its CDR3 DNA, 45 bases read in frame from base 1. The germline V gene (reference sequence) yields GTSNPN for CDR1 and SVGIG for CDR2. Unmatched junction bases come to 9, with V trimmed by 1 base and J by 8 bases. The study at large found these results: A moderate but significant shortening of TCRB CDR3 length was observed in type 1 diabetes patients in all four CD4+ subsets. Naive, central memory and regulatory TCRB repertoires appeared to be more alike among patients than among healthy donors. At VDJ recombination sites, type 1 diabetes patients had fewer insertions and more deleted nucleotides, which implies abnormalities in thymic rearrangement. PCR might favor shorter templates, but patient and control samples were amplified and corrected together, so any skew would affect both groups equally. Because the HLA sub-analyses included only small numbers of individuals, any influence of HLA type on TCRB rearrangement was left unresolved. Because cDNA was sequenced instead of genomic DNA, highly expressing activated cells could be over-represented, though the groups showed no difference in activation or CD3 levels.

The sequenced sample consisted of stem cell memory CD4+ T cells from blood. Sample cell subset or site, as interpreted from the label and publication: stem cell-like memory CD4+ T cells. The chain employs TRBV30 and TRBJ1-4, with 8 central nucleotides matching TRBD1. This clonotype was obtained from a woman in her 30s in good health. CDR3 protein: CAWSATGQGGEKLFF. The bases read TGTGCCTGGAGTGCCACCGGACAGGGCGGAGAAAAACTGTTTTTT.